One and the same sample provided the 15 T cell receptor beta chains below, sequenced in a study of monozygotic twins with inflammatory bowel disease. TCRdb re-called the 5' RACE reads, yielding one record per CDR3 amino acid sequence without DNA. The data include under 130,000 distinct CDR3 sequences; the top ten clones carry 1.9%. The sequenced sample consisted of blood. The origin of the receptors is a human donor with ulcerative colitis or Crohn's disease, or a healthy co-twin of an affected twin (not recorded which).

This CDR3 reads CASSYARGKASEAFF. The J gene is TRBJ1-1, the V gene TRBV6-5; TCRdb names TRBD1, which stays unverified in the absence of DNA. The CDR3 runs to 15 residues. Germline CDR1 is MNHEY and CDR2 is SVGAGI.

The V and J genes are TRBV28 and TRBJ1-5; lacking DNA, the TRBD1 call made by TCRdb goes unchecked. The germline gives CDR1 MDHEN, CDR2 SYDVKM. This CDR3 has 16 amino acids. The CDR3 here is CASREGEQGLGQPQHF.

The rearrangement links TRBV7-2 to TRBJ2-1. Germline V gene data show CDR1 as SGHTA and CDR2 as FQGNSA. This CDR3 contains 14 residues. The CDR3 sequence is CASSLVARNNEQFF.

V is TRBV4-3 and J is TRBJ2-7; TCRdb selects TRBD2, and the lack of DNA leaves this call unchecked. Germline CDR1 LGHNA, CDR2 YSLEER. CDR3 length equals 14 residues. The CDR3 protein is CASSQDTSGSVQYF.

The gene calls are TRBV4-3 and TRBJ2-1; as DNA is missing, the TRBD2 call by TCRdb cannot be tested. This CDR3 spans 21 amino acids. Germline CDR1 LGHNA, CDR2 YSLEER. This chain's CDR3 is CASTPTWVAESRLLPYNEQFF.

This CDR3 is CASSRRQGTNYGYTF. This chain uses TRBV7-9 with TRBJ1-2; TCRdb outputs TRBD1, but without DNA this stays unchecked. The CDR3 runs to 15 residues. The germline V gene encodes CDR1 SEHNR and CDR2 FQNEAQ (reference sequence). Combining the CDR3 with reference TRBV7-9 and TRBJ1-2 gives the whole variable domain DTGVSQNPRHKITKRGQNVTFRCDPISEHNRLYWYRQTLGQGPEFLTYFQNEAQLEKSRLLSDRFSAERPKGSFSTLEIQRTEQGDSAMYLCASSRRQGTNYGYTFGSGTRLTVV.

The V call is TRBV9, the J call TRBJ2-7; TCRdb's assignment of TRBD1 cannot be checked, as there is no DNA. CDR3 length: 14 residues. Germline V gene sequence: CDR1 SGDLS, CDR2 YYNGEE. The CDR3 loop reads CASSVASTGYEQYF.

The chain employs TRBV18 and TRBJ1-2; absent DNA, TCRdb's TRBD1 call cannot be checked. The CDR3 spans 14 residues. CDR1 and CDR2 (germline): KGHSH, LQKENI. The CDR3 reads CASNFFRGHDGYTF.

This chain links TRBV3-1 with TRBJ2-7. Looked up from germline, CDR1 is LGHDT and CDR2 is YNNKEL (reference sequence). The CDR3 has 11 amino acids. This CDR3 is CASSQAYEQYF.

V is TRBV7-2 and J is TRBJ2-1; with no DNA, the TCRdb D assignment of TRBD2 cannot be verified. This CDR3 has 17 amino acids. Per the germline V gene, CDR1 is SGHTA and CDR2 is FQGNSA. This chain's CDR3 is CASSPPKTSGRGGEQFF.

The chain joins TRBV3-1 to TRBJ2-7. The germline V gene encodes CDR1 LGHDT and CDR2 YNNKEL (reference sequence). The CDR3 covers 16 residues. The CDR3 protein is CASSETKPVTGDEQYF.

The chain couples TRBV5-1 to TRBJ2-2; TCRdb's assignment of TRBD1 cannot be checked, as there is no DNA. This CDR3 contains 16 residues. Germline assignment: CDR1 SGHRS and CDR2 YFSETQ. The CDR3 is CASSFSGQGIPGELFF. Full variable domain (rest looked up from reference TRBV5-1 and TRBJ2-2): KAGVTQTPRYLIKTRGQQVTLSCSPISGHRSVSWYQQTPGQGLQFLFEYFSETQRNKGNFPGRFSGRQFSNSRSEMNVSTLELGDSALYLCASSFSGQGIPGELFFGEGSRLTVL.

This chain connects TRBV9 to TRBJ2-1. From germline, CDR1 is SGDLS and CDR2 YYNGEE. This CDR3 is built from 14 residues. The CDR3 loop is CASSVAAQSNEQFF.

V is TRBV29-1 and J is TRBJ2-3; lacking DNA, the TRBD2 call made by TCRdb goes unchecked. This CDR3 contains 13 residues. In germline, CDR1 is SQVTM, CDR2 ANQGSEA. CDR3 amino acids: CSVPEDPTDTQYF.

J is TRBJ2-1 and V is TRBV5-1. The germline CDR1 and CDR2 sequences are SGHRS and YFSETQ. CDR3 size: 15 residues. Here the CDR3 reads CASSLESAGYNEQFF.